This is a list of T cell receptor beta chains from one sample in a study of cytomegalovirus exposure and HLA in healthy donors. Data came from immunoSEQ multiplex PCR; TCRdb stores just in-frame clones and leaves some out. The sample has 100,000 to 120,000 clones; approximately 84% are singletons. Specimen: PBMCs. The receptors stem from a male donor in good health and CMV-seronegative. CDR3s include the opening cysteine and the closing phenylalanine or tryptophan. Fields, in order: CDR3 protein, CDR3 DNA, D gene, V gene, J gene, clone size. D genes are given only for firm matches. Some rows mark clone size as missing; the rest say once, few, many or name a class of expanded clone.

CASSPVTGGNTEAFF,TGTGCCAGCAGCCCAGTTACAGGGGGCAACACTGAAGCTTTCTTT,TRBD1,TRBV7-2,TRBJ1-1,-
CASSPRPAEEYEQYF,TGTGCCAGCAGCCCTCGGCCCGCGGAAGAGTACGAGCAGTACTTC,-,TRBV7-3,TRBJ2-7,once
CASSFLQGGYTF,TGTGCCAGCAGCTTTCTGCAGGGTGGCTACACCTTC,-,TRBV5-8,TRBJ1-2,-
CASSQDPRLAANSGANVLTF,TGTGCCAGCAGCCAAGATCCGCGACTAGCGGCAAATTCTGGGGCCAACGTCCTGACTTTC,TRBD2,TRBV14,TRBJ2-6,-
CASSYAEEGFQETQYF,TGTGCCAGCAGTTACGCGGAGGAGGGGTTCCAAGAGACCCAGTACTTC,-,TRBV6-5,TRBJ2-5,-
CASSYSVGEVTGELFF,TGTGCCAGCAGTTACTCGGTGGGAGAGGTCACCGGGGAGCTGTTTTTT,-,TRBV6-5,TRBJ2-2,-
CASSRWEGGANSPLHF,TGTGCCAGCAGCCGCTGGGAGGGGGGGGCGAATTCACCCCTCCACTTT,-,TRBV13,TRBJ1-6,-
CASSRSGLPEGNEQFF,TGCGCCAGCAGCCGCTCGGGACTACCGGAGGGCAATGAGCAGTTCTTC,TRBD2,TRBV4-1,TRBJ2-1,once
CAISDGAVLSGNTIYF,TGTGCCATCAGTGATGGGGCAGTCCTCTCTGGAAACACCATATATTTT,-,TRBV10-3,TRBJ1-3,medium-sized
CASSPPPAGGYTGELFF,TGTGCCAGCAGCCCTCCCCCAGCGGGAGGGTACACCGGGGAGCTGTTTTTT,TRBD2,TRBV7-2,TRBJ2-2,-
CASSLGRLAGGKGDTQYF,TGCGCCAGCAGCCTCGGAAGACTAGCGGGAGGGAAAGGAGATACGCAGTATTTT,TRBD2,TRBV5-1,TRBJ2-3,-
CASSQDRGEEQYF,TGTGCCAGCAGTCAAGACAGGGGTGAGGAGCAGTACTTC,TRBD1,TRBV6-5,TRBJ2-7,-
CASSLGLSDYASPDTQYF,TGCGCCAGCAGCTTGGGGTTATCGGACTACGCGTCCCCAGATACGCAGTATTTT,-,TRBV5-1,TRBJ2-3,-
CASSMRGLNTEAFF,TGTGCCAGTAGTATGCGGGGGCTGAACACTGAAGCTTTCTTT,-,TRBV19,TRBJ1-1,-
CASSFPTSGSDEQFF,TGTGCCAGCAGCTTCCCGACTAGCGGGAGCGATGAGCAGTTCTTC,TRBD2,TRBV11-3,TRBJ2-1,-
CASSLGRVLNTEAFF,TGTGCCAGCAGCTTAGGTCGGGTTCTGAACACTGAAGCTTTCTTT,-,TRBV7-2,TRBJ1-1,-
CASSLVTGNTEAFF,TGCGCCAGCAGCTTGGTAACAGGGAACACTGAAGCTTTCTTT,-,TRBV5-1,TRBJ1-1,-
CASSLQGGSNQPQHF,TGTGCCAGCAGCCTACAGGGGGGGAGCAATCAGCCCCAGCATTTT,TRBD1,TRBV7-9,TRBJ1-5,-
CASSPDRNYEQYF,TGTGCCAGCAGTCCGGACAGAAACTACGAGCAGTACTTC,-,TRBV2,TRBJ2-7,-
CASGWDRGLEQYF,TGTGCCAGCGGTTGGGACAGGGGGCTTGAGCAGTACTTC,TRBD1,TRBV27,TRBJ2-7,-
CASSSTQGHTLYEQYF,TGTGCCAGCAGCTCGACCCAGGGACACACCCTCTACGAGCAGTACTTC,-,TRBV7-9,TRBJ2-7,-
CASSGGGRGSYEQYF,TGTGCCAGCAGCGGCGGTGGCAGGGGCTCCTACGAGCAGTACTTC,-,TRBV9,TRBJ2-7,-
CASSQRTGETGELFF,TGCGCCAGCAGCCAGAGGACAGGCGAGACCGGGGAGCTGTTTTTT,TRBD1,TRBV5-1,TRBJ2-2,-
CSALRYEQYF,TGCAGTGCTCTACGCTACGAGCAGTACTTC,-,TRBV20-1,TRBJ2-7,-
CASSLRQGRTEAFF,TGTGCCAGCAGCTTGAGACAGGGGAGGACTGAAGCTTTCTTT,TRBD1,TRBV7-8,TRBJ1-1,once
CASSPSAGAGYEQYF,TGCGCCAGCAGCCCAAGCGCGGGAGCTGGCTACGAGCAGTACTTC,TRBD2,TRBV4-1,TRBJ2-7,-
CSVEGGRYGYTF,TGCAGCGTTGAGGGGGGGCGTTATGGCTACACCTTC,-,TRBV29-1,TRBJ1-2,-
CASQLAGAYEQYF,TGTGCCAGTCAACTAGCGGGAGCCTACGAGCAGTACTTC,TRBD2,TRBV27,TRBJ2-7,-
CATLSGVSYNEQFF,TGTGCCACCCTGAGCGGGGTCTCCTACAATGAGCAGTTCTTC,TRBD2,TRBV2,TRBJ2-1,-
CASSQEATGSSYEQYF,TGTGCCAGCAGCCAAGAAGCGACAGGGAGCTCCTACGAGCAGTACTTC,TRBD1,TRBV4-2,TRBJ2-7,-
CASNMDGLSGTLFF,TGTGCCAGCAATATGGACGGACTATCGGGAACACTGTTTTTT,-,TRBV2,TRBJ1-4,once
CASSAQAGGGETQYF,TGTGCCAGCAGTGCTCAAGCGGGGGGTGGGGAGACCCAGTACTTC,TRBD2,TRBV6-5,TRBJ2-5,few
CASSLYARQGNGNEQFF,TGTGCCAGCAGTTTATACGCGCGGCAGGGGAATGGCAATGAGCAGTTCTTC,-,TRBV27,TRBJ2-1,-
CASSTGLAGVLGTDTQYF,TGTGCCAGCAGCACGGGACTAGCGGGAGTGCTTGGCACAGATACGCAGTATTTT,TRBD2,TRBV5-4,TRBJ2-3,once
CAWSPSLNRGDEQFF,TGTGCCTGGAGTCCATCTTTAAACAGGGGCGATGAGCAGTTCTTC,TRBD1,TRBV30,TRBJ2-1,few
CASSRDRAFDEQFF,TGCGCCAGCAGCCGGGACAGGGCGTTCGATGAGCAGTTCTTC,TRBD1,TRBV5-1,TRBJ2-1,-
CASSLPMRTGELFF,TGTGCCAGTAGTTTGCCAATGCGAACCGGGGAGCTGTTTTTT,-,TRBV19,TRBJ2-2,-
CAWSAGVGRNEQFF,TGTGCCTGGAGTGCCGGAGTAGGGAGGAATGAGCAGTTCTTC,-,TRBV30,TRBJ2-1,-
CASSKAPPGKAYPRVNYGYTF,TGTGCCAGCAGCAAAGCCCCCCCGGGGAAGGCCTATCCTCGGGTTAACTATGGCTACACCTTC,-,TRBV21-1,TRBJ1-2,-
CASSHYRTDTQYF,TGTGCCAGCAGCCACTACCGCACAGATACGCAGTATTTT,-,TRBV5-4,TRBJ2-3,-
CASRAGQHYGYTF,TGTGCCAGCAGGGCGGGACAGCACTATGGCTACACCTTC,TRBD1,TRBV28,TRBJ1-2,-
CSARRGETQYF,TGCAGTGCTAGGAGGGGGGAGACCCAGTACTTC,-,TRBV20-1,TRBJ2-5,-
CASSLELGIKEKLFF,TGTGCCAGCAGCTTAGAACTAGGTATCAAGGAAAAACTGTTTTTT,-,TRBV7-2,TRBJ1-4,-
CASSSLAGGGYEQYF,TGTGCCAGCAGCTCGCTAGCGGGAGGGGGTTACGAGCAGTACTTC,TRBD2,TRBV7-9,TRBJ2-7,-
CATSRDPGTSGPEQFF,TGTGCCACCAGCAGGGACCCCGGGACTAGCGGTCCTGAGCAGTTCTTC,TRBD2,TRBV15,TRBJ2-1,-
CASSFGLAGNYNEQFF,TGTGCCAGCAGCTTTGGACTAGCGGGCAACTACAATGAGCAGTTCTTC,TRBD2,TRBV7-2,TRBJ2-1,-
CASGKGTGDNEQFF,TGTGCCAGCGGAAAGGGGACAGGCGACAATGAGCAGTTCTTC,TRBD1,TRBV2,TRBJ2-1,-
CASSLPQGLRNEQFF,TGTGCCAGCAGCTTGCCTCAGGGCTTGCGCAATGAGCAGTTCTTC,-,TRBV7-9,TRBJ2-1,-
CASSLGQPGKASYEQYF,TGCGCCAGCAGCTTGGGGCAGCCAGGGAAGGCCTCCTACGAGCAGTACTTC,-,TRBV5-1,TRBJ2-7,-
CASSYRQGLDEQYF,TGTGCCAGCAGCTACCGACAGGGGCTCGACGAGCAGTACTTC,TRBD1,TRBV7-6,TRBJ2-7,-
CASSQGGAGGRSYEQYF,TGTGCCAGCAGCCAAGGGGGGGCGGGAGGCCGCTCCTACGAGCAGTACTTC,TRBD2,TRBV4-2,TRBJ2-7,-
CASSQDWRTAYSYEQYF,TGCGCCAGCAGCCAAGACTGGAGGACAGCCTACTCCTACGAGCAGTACTTC,-,TRBV4-3,TRBJ2-7,once
CASSLGRGQDTGELFF,TGCGCCAGCAGCTTGGGCAGGGGGCAGGACACCGGGGAGCTGTTTTTT,TRBD1,TRBV5-1,TRBJ2-2,-
CASSRGGASGGEQFF,TGTGCCAGCAGCCGGGGCGGGGCTAGCGGGGGTGAGCAGTTCTTC,TRBD2,TRBV5-8,TRBJ2-1,-
CASSPPGSVRTEAFF,TGTGCCAGCTCACCACCTGGGTCGGTGCGGACTGAAGCTTTCTTT,-,TRBV18,TRBJ1-1,-
CASSLARGTGAYTEAFF,TGTGCCAGCAGCTTAGCCAGAGGGACAGGGGCGTACACTGAAGCTTTCTTT,TRBD1,TRBV7-8,TRBJ1-1,-
CASGLVSSGRKGYEQYF,TGTGCTAGTGGTTTGGTAAGTAGCGGGAGGAAAGGGTACGAGCAGTACTTC,TRBD2,TRBV12-5,TRBJ2-7,-
CASGYRDNGLDEQFF,TGTGCCAGCGGTTATCGGGATAACGGGCTGGATGAGCAGTTCTTC,-,TRBV6-6,TRBJ2-1,many
CASSDGQNTGELFF,TGTGCCAGCAGTGACGGACAGAACACCGGGGAGCTGTTTTTT,-,TRBV2,TRBJ2-2,-
CAIWDRGGYGYTF,TGTGCCATTTGGGACAGGGGTGGATATGGCTACACCTTC,TRBD1,TRBV19,TRBJ1-2,-